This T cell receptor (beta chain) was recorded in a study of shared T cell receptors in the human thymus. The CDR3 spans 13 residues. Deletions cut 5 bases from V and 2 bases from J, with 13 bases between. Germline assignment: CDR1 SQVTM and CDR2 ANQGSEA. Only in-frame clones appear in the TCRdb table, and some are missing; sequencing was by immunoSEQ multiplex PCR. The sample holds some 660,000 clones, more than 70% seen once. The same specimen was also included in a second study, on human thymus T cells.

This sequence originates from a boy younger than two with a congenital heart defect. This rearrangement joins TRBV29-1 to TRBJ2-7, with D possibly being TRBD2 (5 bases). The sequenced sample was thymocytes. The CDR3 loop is CSVPGVSPYEQYF. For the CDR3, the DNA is TGCAGCGTTCCCGGGGTTAGTCCCTACGAGCAGTACTTC.